A single sample gave rise to the 27 T cell receptor beta chains below, sequenced in a study of cytomegalovirus exposure and HLA in healthy donors. The PCR used 60 Vbeta and 13 Jbeta primers. Libraries were prepared by immunoSEQ multiplex PCR; TCRdb keeps only in-frame clonotypes and omits some of them. The repertoire holds some 250,000 clones, with around 76% as singletons. The sequenced sample consisted of PBMCs. Receptors originate from a woman aged 40 to 49 in good health and CMV-seropositive.

V is TRBV11-1 and J is TRBJ1-6; possible D gene TRBD1, 6 bases. The CDR3 loop spans 13 amino acids. V lost 4 bases and J 9 bases, leaving 10 bases between the germline ends. The germline CDR1 and CDR2 sequences are SGHAT and FQDESV (reference sequence). CDR3 amino acids: CASSSVQGSPLHF. The CDR3 region has the DNA TGTGCCAGCAGCTCCGTACAGGGTTCACCCCTCCACTTT.

This rearrangement joins TRBV30 to TRBJ1-1; 7 bases match TRBD1. In germline, CDR1 is GTSNPN, CDR2 SVGIG (reference sequence). The J segment lost 6 bases and the V segment lost 3 bases, leaving 10 bases of the junction unmatched. CDR3 length equals 14 residues. CDR3 sequence: CAWSPQGDRSEAFF. CDR3 bases: TGTGCCTGGAGCCCCCAGGGGGATCGGTCTGAAGCTTTCTTT.

The rearrangement joins TRBV9 to TRBJ2-5; 9 bases fit TRBD2. This CDR3 has 19 amino acids. Germline-derived CDR1 and CDR2 are SGDLS and YYNGEE. V lost 0 bases to trimming and J lost 0 bases; unmatched junction nucleotides: 12. This chain's CDR3 is CASSVGAGLANSYQETQYF. Here the CDR3 DNA reads TGTGCCAGCAGCGTAGGAGCGGGACTAGCTAACTCGTACCAAGAGACCCAGTACTTC.

V and J are TRBV19 and TRBJ2-2, with 9 positions matching TRBD1. The CDR3 extends over 17 amino acids. V lost 5 bases and J lost 1; bases outside the gene matches: 8. From germline, CDR1 is LNHDA and CDR2 SQIVND (reference sequence). The CDR3 protein is CASSYNRGLRNTGELFF. CDR3 coding DNA: TGTGCCAGTAGTTATAACAGGGGGCTCAGGAACACCGGGGAGCTGTTTTTT.

This clone was picked up one time. The chain uses TRBV6-6 and TRBJ2-1; a possible D gene is TRBD2 (5 bases). Between the trimmed V and J ends, which lost 7 bases and 5 bases, there was a span of 18 bases. The CDR3 has 15 amino acids. In germline, CDR1 is MNHNY, CDR2 SVGAGI (reference sequence). CDR3 in DNA: TGTGCCAGCAACCCGTCGGAGGCTCCTGACAATGAGCAGTTCTTC. It is translated as CASNPSEAPDNEQFF.

CDR3 loop: CASRATLNTEAFF. The CDR3 region has the DNA TGTGCCAGCAGAGCCACCCTGAACACTGAAGCTTTCTTT. This chain uses TRBV28 with TRBJ1-1; D gene ambiguous. CDR3 length: 13 residues. Trimming took 6 bases from V and 0 from J, leaving 8 bases between them. The germline V gene has CDR1 MDHEN and CDR2 SYDVKM.

The chain uses TRBV27 and TRBJ1-6; D is unclear. Trimming cost V 5 bases and J 7 bases, with 9 bases left between them. Germline V gives CDR1 MNHEY, CDR2 SMNVEV (reference sequence). CDR3 size: 13 residues. CDR3 DNA sequence: TGTGCCAGCAGTCTCCGGGGAAATTCACCCCTCCACTTT. Its protein product is CASSLRGNSPLHF.

J is TRBJ1-2 and V is TRBV4-1; no clear D. Trimming pared 0 bases from V and 4 bases from J, leaving 21 bases between. Germline values: CDR1 MGHRA, CDR2 YSYEKL. This CDR3 is built from 18 residues. The DNA for the CDR3 is TGCGCCAGCAGCCAAGATCTTGTAGTTGAGATAGGAGGCTATGGCTACACCTTC. Translation gives CASSQDLVVEIGGYGYTF.

Of note for this clone: The sample contains more than one DNA sequence encoding this CDR3. The V call is TRBV7-2, the J call TRBJ1-1, with D unresolved. There are 13 residues in the CDR3. Trimming removed 2 bases from V and 1 base from J, with 5 bases in between. Germline assignment: CDR1 SGHTA and CDR2 FQGNSA. CDR3 bases: TGTGCCAGCAGCTTACAGGAGAACACTGAAGCTTTCTTT. As protein: CASSLQENTEAFF.

The J gene is TRBJ1-1, the V gene TRBV5-6; TRBD1 matches 11 bases. Unmatched junction bases numbered 8, after V lost 4 bases and J lost 3 bases. The germline V gene has CDR1 SGHDT and CDR2 YYEEEE. The CDR3 sequence is 16 residues long. The CDR3 sequence: CASSRRTGGAHTEAFF. CDR3 nucleotide sequence: TGTGCCAGCAGCCGTCGGACAGGGGGCGCACACACTGAAGCTTTCTTT. The full variable domain, completed using reference TRBV5-6 and TRBJ1-1, is DAGVTQSPTHLIKTRGQQVTLRCSPKSGHDTVSWYQQALGQGPQFIFQYYEEEERQRGNFPDRFSGHQFPNYSSELNVNALLLGDSALYLCASSRRTGGAHTEAFFGQGTRLTVV.

The chain is built from TRBV10-3 and TRBJ1-1, with TRBD1 identical over 7 bases. CDR1 ENHRY and CDR2 SYGVKD come from the germline V gene. CDR3 length: 15 amino acids. V was clipped by 1 base and J by 5 bases; unmatched bases: 7. DNA of the CDR3: TGTGCCATCAGTGAGTTTCTAGGGGGCGCAACTGAAGCTTTCTTT. It specifies CAISEFLGGATEAFF.

There are a few counts of this clone. This rearrangement joins TRBV2 to TRBJ2-2, with D perhaps TRBD1 (7 bases). Germline CDR1 and CDR2: SNHLY and FYNNEI. The V and J ends lost 8 bases and 6 bases respectively, with 22 bases between them. This CDR3 is 16 amino acids long. In DNA form, the CDR3 reads TGTGCCAGCGGGGGGACAGTGAATCCCCTCGCCGGGGAGCTGTTTTTT. Encoded protein: CASGGTVNPLAGELFF.

The chain uses TRBV18 and TRBJ1-1; 11 nucleotides match TRBD1. The J segment lost 5 bases and the V segment lost 4 bases, leaving 3 bases of the junction unmatched. Germline values: CDR1 KGHSH, CDR2 LQKENI. The CDR3 spans 14 residues. CDR3 protein: CASSLDRGRTEAFF. In DNA, the CDR3 is TGTGCCAGCTCACTGGACAGGGGGCGGACTGAAGCTTTCTTT.

This clone was detected only once. The CDR3 sequence: CSVRDRVDNEQFF. The DNA of the CDR3 is TGCAGCGTCCGGGACAGGGTTGATAATGAGCAGTTCTTC. The rearrangement joins TRBV29-1 to TRBJ2-1; 9 bases are shared with TRBD1. V was pared by 6 bases and J by 7 bases, with 7 bases of the junction left unmatched. CDR1 and CDR2 from the germline V gene are SQVTM and ANQGSEA. The CDR3 contains 13 residues.

This clone has only one observation. The CDR3 coding sequence is TGTGCCAGTAGTCTCCGTCTCGGGACACAACAAGAGACCCAGTACTTC. This translates into CASSLRLGTQQETQYF. V gene TRBV19 combines with J gene TRBJ2-5, with D maybe TRBD1 (6 bases). Germline V gene lookup returns CDR1 LNHDA and CDR2 SQIVND (reference sequence). This CDR3 is built from 16 residues. V shed 5 bases and J shed 2 bases, with 18 bases lying between them. Complete variable domain (other parts from reference TRBV19 and TRBJ2-5): DGGITQSPKYLFRKEGQNVTLSCEQNLNHDAMYWYRQDPGQGLRLIYYSQIVNDFQKGDIAEGYSVSREKKESFPLTVTSAQKNPTAFYLCASSLRLGTQQETQYFGPGTRLLVL.

In its sample, this clone was seen once. The chain joins TRBV2 to TRBJ2-1; no definite D call. Germline-derived CDR1 and CDR2 are SNHLY and FYNNEI. The CDR3 has 11 amino acids. V lost 8 bases and J 6 bases, leaving 8 bases between the germline ends. CDR3 DNA sequence: TGTGCCAGCGGGCCCCTCAATGAGCAGTTCTTC. Protein: CASGPLNEQFF.

V usage is TRBV30 and J usage is TRBJ1-1, with TRBD1 as a possible D gene (6 bases). Germline V gene data show CDR1 as GTSNPN and CDR2 as SVGIG (reference sequence). V was pared by 5 bases and J by 4 bases, with 14 bases between. The CDR3 runs to 13 residues. CDR3: CAWAGDGITEAFF. CDR3 bases: TGTGCCTGGGCAGGGGATGGAATCACTGAAGCTTTCTTT.

The V gene is TRBV4-2, the J gene TRBJ1-2, with unresolved D. Looked up from germline, CDR1 is LGHNA and CDR2 is YNFKEQ. The CDR3 is made up of 12 amino acids. The V gene lost 1 base and the J gene lost 5 bases, with 5 bases spanning the gap. CDR3 region: CASSQGTYGYTF. The DNA for the CDR3 is TGTGCCAGCAGCCAAGGAACTTATGGCTACACCTTC.

V gene TRBV5-1 combines with J gene TRBJ2-7; no definite D call. The V end lost 6 bases, the J end lost 8 bases, and 9 bases lay between the germline ends. Per the germline V gene, CDR1 is SGHRS and CDR2 is YFSETQ. This CDR3 contains 10 residues. CDR3 sequence (DNA): TGCGCCAGCATTGGCGGCCAGCAGTACTTC. Protein sequence: CASIGGQQYF.

The CDR3 loop reads CASSKPGLAGGRRKETQYF. The CDR3 DNA is TGTGCCAGCAGTAAACCGGGACTAGCGGGGGGGAGGCGGAAAGAGACCCAGTACTTC. J is TRBJ2-5 and V is TRBV2, with TRBD2 matching 16 bases. Looked up from germline, CDR1 is SNHLY and CDR2 is FYNNEI. The CDR3 is made up of 19 amino acids. J was trimmed by 3 bases and V by 5 bases; bases with no gene match: 12.

The chain links TRBV2 to TRBJ1-2, with no clear D. Germline lookup yields CDR1 SNHLY and CDR2 FYNNEI. CDR3 length equals 11 residues. The V gene lost 2 bases and the J gene lost 14 bases, with 12 bases spanning the gap. The CDR3 is CASSESRGSTF. The CDR3 bases are TGTGCCAGCAGTGAATCACGAGGGTCTACCTTC.

The V and J genes are TRBV27 and TRBJ2-7; 8 nucleotides line up with TRBD1. V lost 4 bases, J lost 3 bases, and 2 bases stayed unmatched. CDR1 is MNHEY and CDR2 is SMNVEV in the germline V gene (reference sequence). CDR3 length: 13 residues. The CDR3: CASSSGTGYEQYF. Written as DNA, the CDR3 is TGTGCCAGCAGTTCGGGGACAGGCTACGAGCAGTACTTC.

J is TRBJ1-1 and V is TRBV11-1; maybe TRBD1 (5 bases). Germline CDR1 reads SGHAT; CDR2 reads FQDESV (reference sequence). Trimming took off 1 base at V and 4 bases at J, with 13 bases between the two ends. The CDR3 runs to 15 residues. CDR3 nucleotide sequence: TGTGCCAGCAGCTTAGTCCCGGGGGGGGGCACTGAAGCTTTCTTT. Protein sequence: CASSLVPGGGTEAFF.

This clone was counted only a few times. The gene calls are TRBV5-4 and TRBJ2-6; a possible D gene is TRBD1 (6 bases). Deletions cut 4 bases from V and 0 bases from J, with 17 bases between. Germline V gives CDR1 SGHNT, CDR2 YYREEE (reference sequence). There are 18 residues in the CDR3. As DNA, the CDR3 is TGTGCCAGCAGCCCTACCCTGACAGGAAACTCTGGGGCCAACGTCCTGACTTTC. This sequence encodes CASSPTLTGNSGANVLTF.

The J gene is TRBJ1-5, the V gene TRBV30; D remains unclear. The germline CDR1 and CDR2 sequences are GTSNPN and SVGIG (reference sequence). The CDR3 covers 13 residues. V shed 5 bases and J shed 4 bases, with 12 bases lying between them. The CDR3 protein is CAWGINPNQPQHF. The DNA of the CDR3 is TGTGCCTGGGGCATTAACCCTAATCAGCCCCAGCATTTT.

The chain recombines TRBV7-7 with TRBJ2-2, with 7 bases lining up with TRBD1. Germline-derived CDR1 and CDR2 are SSHAT and FNYEAQ (reference sequence). With V trimmed by 6 bases and J by 2 bases, 3 bases remained unmatched. The CDR3 extends over 14 amino acids. This chain's CDR3 is CASRAGGNTGELFF. The CDR3 DNA is TGTGCCAGCAGGGCAGGGGGAAACACCGGGGAGCTGTTTTTT.

The rearrangement uses TRBV10-3 and TRBJ2-3; 11 bases map to TRBD2. The CDR3 sequence is 15 residues long. V lost 6 bases and J lost 3; bases outside the gene matches: 5. Germline V gene data show CDR1 as ENHRY and CDR2 as SYGVKD. CDR3 in amino acids: CAISLAGGSTDTQYF. DNA of the CDR3: TGTGCCATCAGCTTAGCGGGGGGGAGTACAGATACGCAGTATTTT.